The T cell receptor (beta chain) described here comes from a study of CD8+ T cells in alopecia areata. General study results and limits: Sequences from scalp samples also cover resident alphabeta T cells of normal skin.

Of note for this clone: Its antigen is unknown.

Treatment meaning: oral pan-JAK inhibitor, 5-10 mg twice daily. Sequencing relied on a cDNA template that was reverse transcribed from extracted RNA. Profiling relied on immunoSEQ multiplex PCR, and the TCRdb table lists in-frame clones only, not all of them. The sample includes about 200,000 clones, more than 45% seen only once; the top ten take 1.6%. Trimming shortened V by 5 bases and J by 6 bases, and 10 bases separated the two germline ends. This CDR3 has 11 residues. Per the germline V gene, CDR1 is DFQATT and CDR2 is SNEGSKA (reference sequence). The material was CD4+ T cells sorted from blood, obtained at week 4, from a patient treated with tofacitinib. This TCR came from a human donor with alopecia areata. V is TRBV20-1 and J is TRBJ1-1, with D unresolved. CDR3 loop: CSAARGSEAFF. CDR3 bases: TGCAGTGCTGCTCGCGGGTCTGAAGCTTTCTTT.